The rows below give T cell receptor beta chains drawn from one sample of a study of shared T cell receptors in the human thymus. Data came from immunoSEQ multiplex PCR; TCRdb stores just in-frame clones and leaves some out. This sample has around 730,000 clones; roughly 88% occur once, and the top ten carry about 0.0098%. The same sample was also used in a study of human thymus T cells.

What was sequenced was thymocytes. All receptors come from a girl less than two years old with a congenital heart defect. CDR3s include the opening cysteine and the closing phenylalanine or tryptophan. The D gene is left open where the match is weak. The size field is filled for only some rows; it gives once, few, many or a size class.

d_call: .
j_call: TRBJ1-6
clone_size: .
v_call: TRBV19
cdr3_nt: TGTGCCAGTAGTATTAGTAAGTCGGTGAATTCACCCCTCCACTTT
cdr3_aa: CASSISKSVNSPLHF

d_call: .
j_call: TRBJ1-2
clone_size: few
v_call: TRBV6-1
cdr3_nt: TGTGCCAGCAGAAAACCCGGGGATGGCTACACCTTC
cdr3_aa: CASRKPGDGYTF

d_call: .
j_call: TRBJ2-4
clone_size: .
v_call: TRBV25-1
cdr3_nt: TGTGCCAGCAGTTGGGGGCCAAACAAAAACATTCAGTACTTC
cdr3_aa: CASSWGPNKNIQYF

d_call: TRBD2
j_call: TRBJ2-5
clone_size: .
v_call: TRBV5-4
cdr3_nt: TGTGCCAGCTTCAGAGAGCGGGGAGAGACCCAGTACTTC
cdr3_aa: CASFRERGETQYF

d_call: TRBD1
j_call: TRBJ1-1
clone_size: .
v_call: TRBV6-1
cdr3_nt: TGTGCCAGCAGTGAAAAATCCCTTGGGACAGGGAAGGGGACTGAAGCTTTCTTT
cdr3_aa: CASSEKSLGTGKGTEAFF

d_call: TRBD1
j_call: TRBJ1-2
clone_size: .
v_call: TRBV2
cdr3_nt: TGTGCCAGCAGAGGGGGACAGGGAGACGGCGGTTATGGCTACACCTTC
cdr3_aa: CASRGGQGDGGYGYTF

d_call: TRBD2
j_call: TRBJ2-7
clone_size: .
v_call: TRBV10-3
cdr3_nt: TGTGCCATCAGGAATTTGCGGGGGAGTTCCTACGAGCAGTACTTC
cdr3_aa: CAIRNLRGSSYEQYF

d_call: .
j_call: TRBJ2-1
clone_size: .
v_call: TRBV4-1
cdr3_nt: TGCGCCAGCAGCCAACTATCTGGACAGAACTACAATGAGCAGTTCTTC
cdr3_aa: CASSQLSGQNYNEQFF

d_call: .
j_call: TRBJ1-1
clone_size: .
v_call: TRBV18
cdr3_nt: TGTGCCAGCTCACCCCCCGGGGACACTGAAGCTTTCTTT
cdr3_aa: CASSPPGDTEAFF

d_call: TRBD1
j_call: TRBJ1-1
clone_size: once
v_call: TRBV5-1
cdr3_nt: TGCGCCAGCAGCTTGAGGGGCCGGACAGGTCAATCGGCGGCTTTCTTT
cdr3_aa: CASSLRGRTGQSAAFF

d_call: TRBD1
j_call: TRBJ2-7
clone_size: .
v_call: TRBV5-5
cdr3_nt: TGTGCCAGCAGCTTGGATCTCCCGGACAGGGCCATCTCCTACGAGCAGTACTTC
cdr3_aa: CASSLDLPDRAISYEQYF

d_call: .
j_call: TRBJ1-1
clone_size: .
v_call: TRBV6-5
cdr3_nt: TGTGCCAGCAGTTACAGCGAAGGGAACACTGAAGCTTTCTTT
cdr3_aa: CASSYSEGNTEAFF

d_call: TRBD2
j_call: TRBJ2-1
clone_size: .
v_call: TRBV5-1
cdr3_nt: TGCGCCAGCAGCCCCTACACTAGCGGGGGGGACAATGAGCAGTTCTTC
cdr3_aa: CASSPYTSGGDNEQFF

d_call: .
j_call: TRBJ1-6
clone_size: .
v_call: TRBV6-1
cdr3_nt: TGTGCCAGCAGTGCCTCCGGTATAGAGGATGGGGCAGGGAATAATTCACCCCTCCACTTT
cdr3_aa: CASSASGIEDGAGNNSPLHF

d_call: TRBD2
j_call: TRBJ2-5
clone_size: .
v_call: TRBV5-1
cdr3_nt: TGCGCCAGCTTGAAGCGGGGGGAAGAAGAGACCCAGTACTTC
cdr3_aa: CASLKRGEEETQYF

d_call: TRBD1
j_call: TRBJ2-6
clone_size: .
v_call: TRBV7-3
cdr3_nt: TGTGCCAGCAGCAACTTTCCCCGGGACAGGGGGCTGTCTGGGGCCAACGTCCTGACTTTC
cdr3_aa: CASSNFPRDRGLSGANVLTF

d_call: .
j_call: TRBJ2-3
clone_size: .
v_call: TRBV5-5
cdr3_nt: TGTGCCAGCAACCTACAGGGACATCCGCAGTATTTT
cdr3_aa: CASNLQGHPQYF

d_call: TRBD1
j_call: TRBJ2-5
clone_size: .
v_call: TRBV7-2
cdr3_nt: TGTGCCAGCAGCTGGATGGGACAGGCCCGACAAGAGACCCAGTACTTC
cdr3_aa: CASSWMGQARQETQYF

d_call: TRBD2
j_call: TRBJ2-1
clone_size: .
v_call: TRBV5-1
cdr3_nt: TGCGCCAGCAGCCCTAGCGGGGTCGACAGTGGGGAGGGGGTCTTC
cdr3_aa: CASSPSGVDSGEGVF

d_call: TRBD1
j_call: TRBJ1-1
clone_size: .
v_call: TRBV6-1
cdr3_nt: TGTGCCAGCAGGCCAGACAGGGGGAACACTGAAGCTTTCTTT
cdr3_aa: CASRPDRGNTEAFF

d_call: .
j_call: TRBJ2-3
clone_size: .
v_call: TRBV2
cdr3_nt: TGTGCCAGCCACCAGGGCGGGGCTCAGAGAGATACGCAGTATTTT
cdr3_aa: CASHQGGAQRDTQYF

d_call: .
j_call: TRBJ2-1
clone_size: .
v_call: TRBV28
cdr3_nt: TGTGCCAGCAGCCCTGTCGGAGGCTCGAGCTCCTACAATGAGCAGTTCTTC
cdr3_aa: CASSPVGGSSSYNEQFF

d_call: TRBD1
j_call: TRBJ1-2
clone_size: once
v_call: TRBV7-9
cdr3_nt: TGTGCCAGCAGCCACGGACAGGGTAACTATGGCTACACCTTC
cdr3_aa: CASSHGQGNYGYTF

d_call: .
j_call: TRBJ2-5
clone_size: .
v_call: TRBV7-6
cdr3_nt: TGTGCCAGCAGCCCACCGAGGGCTCGCGGGGGCCCTACAACCAAAGAGACCCAGTACTTC
cdr3_aa: CASSPPRARGGPTTKETQYF

d_call: .
j_call: TRBJ2-2
clone_size: .
v_call: TRBV5-1
cdr3_nt: TGCGCCAGCAGCCTAGCCCAACACACCGGGGAGCTGTTTTTT
cdr3_aa: CASSLAQHTGELFF

d_call: .
j_call: TRBJ1-1
clone_size: .
v_call: TRBV5-1
cdr3_nt: TGCGCCAGCAGCTTGGACCGCCGCGCCATGAACACTGAAGCTTTCTTT
cdr3_aa: CASSLDRRAMNTEAFF

d_call: .
j_call: TRBJ2-3
clone_size: .
v_call: TRBV28
cdr3_nt: TGTGCCAGCAGGCCCCACGGGAACCAAGATACGCAGTATTTT
cdr3_aa: CASRPHGNQDTQYF

d_call: .
j_call: TRBJ2-7
clone_size: .
v_call: TRBV9
cdr3_nt: TGTGCCAGCAGTAGAGGGATCTCCTACGAGCAGTACTTC
cdr3_aa: CASSRGISYEQYF

d_call: TRBD1
j_call: TRBJ2-2
clone_size: .
v_call: TRBV19
cdr3_nt: TGTGCCAGTAGTATACATAGCCGGGACAGAAGAACCGGGGAGCTGTTTTTT
cdr3_aa: CASSIHSRDRRTGELFF

d_call: .
j_call: TRBJ2-3
clone_size: once
v_call: TRBV4-3
cdr3_nt: TGCGCCAGCAGCCAAGATGGGGAGAACCTATCCACAGATACGCAGTATTTT
cdr3_aa: CASSQDGENLSTDTQYF

d_call: .
j_call: TRBJ1-3
clone_size: .
v_call: TRBV5-6
cdr3_nt: TGTGCCAGCAGCTCGACAACTAGGGCACCTTCTGGTGGAAACACCATATATTTT
cdr3_aa: CASSSTTRAPSGGNTIYF

d_call: TRBD1
j_call: TRBJ2-1
clone_size: .
v_call: TRBV5-1
cdr3_nt: TGCGCCAGCAGCTTGAGGGACAGGGGCTGTGAGCAGTTCTTC
cdr3_aa: CASSLRDRGCEQFF

d_call: TRBD1
j_call: TRBJ1-2
clone_size: once
v_call: TRBV15
cdr3_nt: TGTGCCACCAGCAGAGATGGAGACAGGGGGTGGGTTAACTATGGCTACACCTTC
cdr3_aa: CATSRDGDRGWVNYGYTF

d_call: .
j_call: TRBJ2-2
clone_size: .
v_call: TRBV7-9
cdr3_nt: TGTGCCAGCAGTTATAGATTGACGGGACAACCTTCGAACACCGGGGAGCTGTTTTTT
cdr3_aa: CASSYRLTGQPSNTGELFF

d_call: .
j_call: TRBJ1-1
clone_size: .
v_call: TRBV5-6
cdr3_nt: TGTGCCAGCAGCTCTCTATACGAATTGAACACTGAAGCTTTCTTT
cdr3_aa: CASSSLYELNTEAFF

d_call: .
j_call: TRBJ2-7
clone_size: .
v_call: TRBV19
cdr3_nt: TGTGCCAGTAGTATCCATCCCCCCACACTGACAGGTATGGCCTACGAGCAGTACTTC
cdr3_aa: CASSIHPPTLTGMAYEQYF

d_call: .
j_call: TRBJ1-1
clone_size: few
v_call: TRBV6-5
cdr3_nt: TGTGCCAGCAGTTACTCACAGACAAACACTGAAGCTTTCTTT
cdr3_aa: CASSYSQTNTEAFF

d_call: .
j_call: TRBJ1-2
clone_size: .
v_call: TRBV12-5
cdr3_nt: TGTGCTAGTGGTCCACCATTCCCCGGACTCTCCTATGGCTACACCTTC
cdr3_aa: CASGPPFPGLSYGYTF

d_call: TRBD2
j_call: TRBJ2-7
clone_size: once
v_call: TRBV6-4
cdr3_nt: TGTGCCAGCAGTGGGGGGACTAGCGGGGCCGAGTTAGACTACGAGCAGTACTTC
cdr3_aa: CASSGGTSGAELDYEQYF

d_call: TRBD1
j_call: TRBJ2-3
clone_size: .
v_call: TRBV5-1
cdr3_nt: TGCGCCAGCAGCCCCAGGACAGGGGGCCCTCGGGGGACGCAGTATTTT
cdr3_aa: CASSPRTGGPRGTQYF

d_call: .
j_call: TRBJ2-7
clone_size: .
v_call: TRBV11-2
cdr3_nt: TGTGCCAGCAGCTTCGGGGTTCAAGGAAGGCAGTACTTC
cdr3_aa: CASSFGVQGRQYF

d_call: .
j_call: TRBJ1-1
clone_size: .
v_call: TRBV9
cdr3_nt: TGTGCCAGCAGCGCGAGACAAGAGCCTGAAGCTTTCTTT
cdr3_aa: CASSARQEPEAFF

d_call: .
j_call: TRBJ1-2
clone_size: .
v_call: TRBV4-1
cdr3_nt: TGCGCCAGCAGCCAAGACGGACATTTCTATGGCTACACCTTC
cdr3_aa: CASSQDGHFYGYTF

d_call: .
j_call: TRBJ2-7
clone_size: .
v_call: TRBV4-1
cdr3_nt: TGCGCCAGCAGCCAAGATACCAGAGGAGGAGCCCGATACTACGAGCAGTACTTC
cdr3_aa: CASSQDTRGGARYYEQYF

d_call: .
j_call: TRBJ2-1
clone_size: .
v_call: TRBV6-5
cdr3_nt: TGTGCCAGCAGTTTACTAAATCATCCGAGCTACAATGAGCAGTTCTTC
cdr3_aa: CASSLLNHPSYNEQFF